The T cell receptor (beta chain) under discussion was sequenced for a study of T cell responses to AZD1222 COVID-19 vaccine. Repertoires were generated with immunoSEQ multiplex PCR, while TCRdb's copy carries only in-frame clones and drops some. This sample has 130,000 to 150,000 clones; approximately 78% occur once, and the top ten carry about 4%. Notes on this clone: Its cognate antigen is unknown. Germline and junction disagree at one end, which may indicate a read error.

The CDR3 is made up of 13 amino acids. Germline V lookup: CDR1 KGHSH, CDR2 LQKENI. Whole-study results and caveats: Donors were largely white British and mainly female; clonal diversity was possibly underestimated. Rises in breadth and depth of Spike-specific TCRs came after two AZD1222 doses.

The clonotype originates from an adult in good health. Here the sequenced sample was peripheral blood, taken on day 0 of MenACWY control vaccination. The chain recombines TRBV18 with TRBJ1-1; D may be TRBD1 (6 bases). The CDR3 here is CASSPQGFAEAFF. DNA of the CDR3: TGTGCCAGCTCGCCACAGGGCTTTGCTGAAGCTTTCTTT. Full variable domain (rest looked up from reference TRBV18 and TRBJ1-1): NAGVMQNPRHLVRRRGQEARLRCSPMKGHSHVYWYRQLPEEGLKFMVYLQKENIIDESGMPKERFSAEFPKEGPSILRIQQVVRGDSAAYFCASSPQGFAEAFFGQGTRLTVV.